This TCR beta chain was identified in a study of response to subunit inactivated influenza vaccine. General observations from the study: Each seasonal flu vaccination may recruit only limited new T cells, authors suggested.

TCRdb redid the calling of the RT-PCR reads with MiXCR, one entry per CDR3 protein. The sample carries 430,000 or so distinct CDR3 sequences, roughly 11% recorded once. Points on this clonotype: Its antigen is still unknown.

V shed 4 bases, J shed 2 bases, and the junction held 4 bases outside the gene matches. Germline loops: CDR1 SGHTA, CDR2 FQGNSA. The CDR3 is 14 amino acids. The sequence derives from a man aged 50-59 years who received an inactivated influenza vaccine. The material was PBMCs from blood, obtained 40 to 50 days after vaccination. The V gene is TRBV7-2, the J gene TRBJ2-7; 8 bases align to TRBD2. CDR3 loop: CASSYSGMTYEQYF. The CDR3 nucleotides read TGTGCCAGCAGCTATAGCGGGATGACCTACGAGCAGTACTTC.